Listed here are 3 T cell receptor beta chains from one sample, sequenced in a study of T cells in Graves' hyperthyroidism and ophthalmopathy. Template material for amplifying TCR beta CDR3 regions consisted of RNA transcripts. HTBI primers were employed in a first-round RT-PCR of the TCR CDR3. TCRdb reanalysed the multiplex PCR reads using MiXCR and keeps one entry per CDR3 protein. The table lists 250,000 or so distinct CDR3 sequences, around 17% of them singletons. Input material: blood. These receptors were obtained from a woman between 18 and 29 years old with Graves' ophthalmopathy.

This clonotype came up many times. This chain joins TRBV13 and TRBJ2-7, with D hard to call. Germline CDR1 PRHDT, CDR2 FYEKMQ (reference sequence). The CDR3 totals 14 residues. Trimming removed 5 bases at V and 4 bases at J, with 15 bases between. The CDR3 loop reads CASSPGLRDYEQYF. The CDR3 DNA is TGTGCCAGCAGCCCCGGCCTCCGAGATTACGAGCAGTACTTC.

This clonotype was recorded at least ten times. This sequence joins TRBV29-1 and TRBJ1-2; D remains unclear. V gave up 7 bases and J gave up 0 bases, with 9 bases separating them. This CDR3 region has 12 residues. CDR1 is SQVTM and CDR2 is ANQGSEA in the germline V gene. This chain's CDR3 is CSAPLTNYGYTF. CDR3 in DNA: TGCAGCGCCCCGCTCACTAACTATGGCTACACCTTC.

The V gene is TRBV5-4, the J gene TRBJ1-1; 7 bases agree with TRBD1. J was trimmed by 4 bases and V by 3 bases; bases with no gene match: 12. This CDR3 has 16 residues. The germline CDR1 and CDR2 sequences are SGHNT and YYREEE (reference sequence). The CDR3 bases are TGTGCCAGCAGCTGGAGAGGAACAGGGGTGGGCACTGAAGCTTTCTTT. Translating it yields CASSWRGTGVGTEAFF.